These T cell receptor beta chains were read from a single sample in a study of monozygotic twins with inflammatory bowel disease. TCRdb re-called the 5' RACE reads, yielding one record per CDR3 amino acid sequence without DNA. The sample includes 300,000 to 400,000 distinct CDR3 sequences. The sample was blood. The receptors stem from a human donor with ulcerative colitis or Crohn's disease, or a healthy co-twin of an affected twin (not recorded which). The CDR3 runs from the conserved cysteine through the conserved F or W. Each record gives: V gene, J gene, CDR3 protein.

>TRBV6-6|TRBJ2-3
CASSRREGADTQYF
>TRBV30|TRBJ1-3
CAWSGQPNSGNTIYF
>TRBV23-1|TRBJ1-5
CASSHLGSSTQISSNQPQHF
>TRBV5-1|TRBJ2-1
CASSLLGSGPSYNEQFF
>TRBV10-2|TRBJ2-3
CASSEIADTQYF
>TRBV19|TRBJ2-4
CASSMSTSRDIQYF
>TRBV5-1|TRBJ2-7
CASSGGQGKSEQYF
>TRBV27|TRBJ1-4
CASSVRDRGRTNEKLFF
>TRBV27|TRBJ1-2
CASSSRDRGLHGYTF
>TRBV5-6|TRBJ2-2
CASSLVAGPTGELFF
>TRBV4-2|TRBJ2-2
CASSQDFPPQGSGELFF
>TRBV4-1|TRBJ2-7
CASSQDPGSFYEQYF
>TRBV5-4|TRBJ2-3
CASSLSRGLTDTQYF
>TRBV20-1|TRBJ2-7
CSARDFGRGNRGEQYF
>TRBV6-5|TRBJ1-1
CASSYKGTVNTEAFF
>TRBV7-2|TRBJ2-3
CASSRLGQGADTQYF
>TRBV18|TRBJ2-3
CASSPAGIGTDTQYF
>TRBV7-2|TRBJ2-3
CASEGRGHLADTQYF
>TRBV30|TRBJ2-6
CAWSVHSWRSGANVLTF
>TRBV29-1|TRBJ2-3
CSVSQVTDTQYF
>TRBV5-4|TRBJ1-3
CASSREGSGNTIYF
>TRBV20-1|TRBJ2-7
CSAPTGGGPPSYEQYF
>TRBV4-2|TRBJ2-3
CASSQDWTSESDTQYF
>TRBV11-2|TRBJ2-2
CASSPRSPTGELFF
>TRBV20-1|TRBJ2-5
CSTQAGREETQYF
>TRBV6-1|TRBJ1-1
CASRNHDPGGTEAFF
>TRBV5-1|TRBJ2-6
CASSQDGASGANVLTF
>TRBV5-5|TRBJ1-2
CASSLKASIPYNYGYTF
>TRBV12-3/TRBV12-4|TRBJ1-3
CASSLRGTLGNTIYF
>TRBV4-3|TRBJ2-5
CASSLTSGRPQETQYF
>TRBV27|TRBJ2-7
CASSNTGTSGGSYEQYF
>TRBV7-3|TRBJ2-1
CASSLDSGRGNEQFF
>TRBV20-1|TRBJ2-1
CSARGRGMTEQFF
>TRBV7-2|TRBJ2-5
CASSSTSGGKETQYF
>TRBV7-9|TRBJ1-4
CASSPPSGNNEKLFF
>TRBV5-1|TRBJ2-7
CASSATTEEYEQYF
>TRBV7-2|TRBJ1-4
CASSSSSRTSNEKLFF
>TRBV18|TRBJ2-1
CASSPRRGGTYNEQFF
>TRBV28|TRBJ2-3
CASSPGSVGSITQYF
>TRBV5-1|TRBJ2-2
CASSLMDPTTGELFF
>TRBV6-5|TRBJ2-1
CASSLRRGALYNEQFF
>TRBV12-3/TRBV12-4|TRBJ2-1
CASSFQGSGKDEQFF
>TRBV7-2|TRBJ2-5
CASSVLGLAGETQYF
>TRBV9|TRBJ1-1
CASSVGGGSTEAFF
>TRBV6-4|TRBJ1-5
CARSERIWGNQPQHF
>TRBV20-1|TRBJ2-3
CSASKLEGTDTQYF
>TRBV15|TRBJ1-4
CATSTPNEKLFF
>TRBV6-5|TRBJ1-3
CASSSGAGNTIYF
>TRBV19|TRBJ1-2
CASSIRTGAGYGYTF
>TRBV6-5|TRBJ2-3
CASSPRRGGPDTQYF
>TRBV20-1|TRBJ2-7
CSAIISGPSYEQYF
>TRBV7-3|TRBJ2-6
CASSGTGGRSGANVLTF
>TRBV19|TRBJ1-2
CGSSPGGSNYGYTF
>TRBV15|TRBJ2-3
CATSRAVARRVTDTQYF
>TRBV5-1|TRBJ1-1
CAGSSFDSLRDTEAFF
>TRBV20-1|TRBJ2-7
CSAGEESYEQYF
>TRBV6-1|TRBJ1-1
CASSEYLNTEAFF
>TRBV7-2|TRBJ2-7
CASSSEVYEQYF
>TRBV12-3/TRBV12-4|TRBJ2-5
CASSLERWETQYF